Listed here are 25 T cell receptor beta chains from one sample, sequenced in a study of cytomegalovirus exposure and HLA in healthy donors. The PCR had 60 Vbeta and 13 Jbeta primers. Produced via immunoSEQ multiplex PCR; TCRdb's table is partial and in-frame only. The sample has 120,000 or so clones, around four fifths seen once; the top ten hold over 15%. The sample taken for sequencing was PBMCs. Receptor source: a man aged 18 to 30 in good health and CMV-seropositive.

CDR3 DNA sequence: TGTGCCAGTAGTATACCGGAGGGATGGAATGAGCAGTTCTTC. Translating gives CASSIPEGWNEQFF. V and J are TRBV19 and TRBJ2-1; D may be TRBD2 (6 bases). Germline V CDR1 and CDR2: LNHDA, SQIVND (reference sequence). The V gene lost 2 bases and the J gene lost 7 bases, with 12 bases spanning the gap. The CDR3 is made up of 14 amino acids.

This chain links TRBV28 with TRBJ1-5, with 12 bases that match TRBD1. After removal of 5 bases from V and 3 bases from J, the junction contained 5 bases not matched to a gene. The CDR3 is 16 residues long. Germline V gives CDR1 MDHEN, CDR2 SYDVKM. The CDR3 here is CASSPGTGGTNQPQHF. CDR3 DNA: TGTGCCAGCAGTCCGGGGACAGGGGGCACCAATCAGCCCCAGCATTTT.

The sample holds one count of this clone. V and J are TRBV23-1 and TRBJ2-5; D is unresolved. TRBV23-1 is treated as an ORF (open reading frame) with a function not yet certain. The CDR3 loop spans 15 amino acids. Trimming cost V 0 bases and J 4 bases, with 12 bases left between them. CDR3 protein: CASSQSMEQLETQYF. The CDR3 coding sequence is TGCGCCAGCAGTCAATCGATGGAACAGTTAGAGACCCAGTACTTC.

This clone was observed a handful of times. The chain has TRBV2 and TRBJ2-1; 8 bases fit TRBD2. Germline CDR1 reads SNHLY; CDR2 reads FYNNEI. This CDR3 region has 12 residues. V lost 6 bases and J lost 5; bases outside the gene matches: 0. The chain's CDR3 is CASRGLDNEQFF. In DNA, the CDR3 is TGTGCCAGCAGGGGACTAGACAATGAGCAGTTCTTC.

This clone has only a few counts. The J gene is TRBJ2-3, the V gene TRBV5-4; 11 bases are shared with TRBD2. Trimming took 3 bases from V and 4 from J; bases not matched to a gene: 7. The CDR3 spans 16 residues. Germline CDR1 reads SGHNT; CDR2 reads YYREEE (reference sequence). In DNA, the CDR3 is TGTGCCAGCAGCTCGCCGGGACTAGCGGCCCCAGATACGCAGTATTTT. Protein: CASSSPGLAAPDTQYF.

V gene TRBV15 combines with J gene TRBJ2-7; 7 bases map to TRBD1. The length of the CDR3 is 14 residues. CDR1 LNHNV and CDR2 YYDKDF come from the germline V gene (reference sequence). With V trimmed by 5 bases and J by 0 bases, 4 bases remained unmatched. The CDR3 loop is CATSRRDSSYEQYF. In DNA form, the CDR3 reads TGTGCCACCAGCCGCCGGGACAGCTCCTACGAGCAGTACTTC.

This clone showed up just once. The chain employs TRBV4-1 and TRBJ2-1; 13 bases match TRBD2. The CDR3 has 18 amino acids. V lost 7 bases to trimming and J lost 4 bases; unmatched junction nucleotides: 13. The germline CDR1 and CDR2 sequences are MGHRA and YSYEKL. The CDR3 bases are TGCGCCAGCACATTCGAGGGGACTAGCGGGGCCCCTTACAATGAGCAGTTCTTC. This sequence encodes CASTFEGTSGAPYNEQFF.

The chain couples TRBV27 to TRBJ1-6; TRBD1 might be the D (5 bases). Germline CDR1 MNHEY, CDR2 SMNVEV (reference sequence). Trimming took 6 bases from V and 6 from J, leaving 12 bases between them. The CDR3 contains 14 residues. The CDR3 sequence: CASRFGGPNSPLHF. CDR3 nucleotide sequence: TGTGCCAGCAGGTTCGGGGGACCTAATTCACCCCTCCACTTT.

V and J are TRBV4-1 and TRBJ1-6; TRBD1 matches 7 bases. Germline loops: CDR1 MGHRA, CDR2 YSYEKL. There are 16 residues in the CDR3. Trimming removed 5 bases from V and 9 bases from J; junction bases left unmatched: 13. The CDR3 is CASSKLTGAWGSPLHF. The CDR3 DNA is TGCGCCAGCAGCAAACTAACAGGGGCTTGGGGTTCACCCCTCCACTTT.

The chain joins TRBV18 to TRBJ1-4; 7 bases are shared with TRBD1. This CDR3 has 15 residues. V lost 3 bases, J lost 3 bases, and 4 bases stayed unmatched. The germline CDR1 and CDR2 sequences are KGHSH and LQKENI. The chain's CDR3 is CASSPRTGPNEKLFF. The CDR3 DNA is TGTGCCAGCTCACCCAGGACAGGACCTAATGAAAAACTGTTTTTT.

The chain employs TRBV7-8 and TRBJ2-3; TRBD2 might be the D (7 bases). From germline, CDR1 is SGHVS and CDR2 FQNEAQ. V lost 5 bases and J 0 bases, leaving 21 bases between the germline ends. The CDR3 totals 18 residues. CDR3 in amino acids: CASSNTPWRGGSTDTQYF. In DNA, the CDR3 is TGTGCCAGCAGCAACACTCCTTGGAGGGGGGGAAGCACAGATACGCAGTATTTT.

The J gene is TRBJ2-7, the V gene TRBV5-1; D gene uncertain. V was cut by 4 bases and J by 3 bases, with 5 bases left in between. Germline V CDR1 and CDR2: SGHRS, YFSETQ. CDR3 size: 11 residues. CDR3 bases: TGCGCCAGCAGCCAGGACTACGAGCAGTACTTC. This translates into CASSQDYEQYF.

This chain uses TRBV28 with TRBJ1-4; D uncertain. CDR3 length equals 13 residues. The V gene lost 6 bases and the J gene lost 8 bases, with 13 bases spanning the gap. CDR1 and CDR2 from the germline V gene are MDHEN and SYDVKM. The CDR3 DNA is TGTGCCAGCAGCCTCCCTCAGGAAGAAAAACTGTTTTTT. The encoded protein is CASSLPQEEKLFF.

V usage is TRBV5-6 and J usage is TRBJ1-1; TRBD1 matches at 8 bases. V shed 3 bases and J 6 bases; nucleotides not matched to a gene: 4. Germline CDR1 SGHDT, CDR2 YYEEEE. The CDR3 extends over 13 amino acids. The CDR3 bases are TGTGCCAGCAGCTCTGGACAGGGCCCTGAAGCTTTCTTT. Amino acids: CASSSGQGPEAFF.

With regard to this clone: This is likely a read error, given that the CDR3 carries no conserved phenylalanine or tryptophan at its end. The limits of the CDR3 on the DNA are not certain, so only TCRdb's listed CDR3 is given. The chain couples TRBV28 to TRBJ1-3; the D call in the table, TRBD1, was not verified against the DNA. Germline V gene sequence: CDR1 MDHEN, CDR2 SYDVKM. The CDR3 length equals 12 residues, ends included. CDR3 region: CASSSRFFDRVI.

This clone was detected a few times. The CDR3 sequence: CASSLADRVYEQYF. CDR3 in DNA: TGTGCCAGCAGCTTGGCGGACAGGGTCTACGAGCAGTACTTC. The chain has TRBV5-6 and TRBJ2-7; the match to TRBD1 covers 8 bases. The CDR3 spans 14 residues. The germline V gene has CDR1 SGHDT and CDR2 YYEEEE. V shed 0 bases and J 3 bases; nucleotides not matched to a gene: 2.

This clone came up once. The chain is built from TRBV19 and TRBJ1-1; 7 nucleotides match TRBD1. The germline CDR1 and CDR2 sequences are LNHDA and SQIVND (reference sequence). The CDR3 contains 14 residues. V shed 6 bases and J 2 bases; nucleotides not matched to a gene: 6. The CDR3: CASSPTGLNTEAFF. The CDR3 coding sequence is TGTGCCAGTAGCCCGACAGGGTTAAACACTGAAGCTTTCTTT.

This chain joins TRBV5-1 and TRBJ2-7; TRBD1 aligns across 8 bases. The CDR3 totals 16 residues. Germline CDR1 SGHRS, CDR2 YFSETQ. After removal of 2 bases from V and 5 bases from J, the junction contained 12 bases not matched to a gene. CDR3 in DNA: TGCGCCAGCAGCTTACAATTCGACAGGGGTGGTGACGAGCAGTACTTC. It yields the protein CASSLQFDRGGDEQYF.

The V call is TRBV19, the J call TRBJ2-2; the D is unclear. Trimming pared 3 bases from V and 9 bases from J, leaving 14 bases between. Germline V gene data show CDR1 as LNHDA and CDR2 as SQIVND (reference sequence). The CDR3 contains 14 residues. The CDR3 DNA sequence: TGTGCCAGTAGTATGATCCCTCGCCAGTGGGAGCTGTTTTTT. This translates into CASSMIPRQWELFF.

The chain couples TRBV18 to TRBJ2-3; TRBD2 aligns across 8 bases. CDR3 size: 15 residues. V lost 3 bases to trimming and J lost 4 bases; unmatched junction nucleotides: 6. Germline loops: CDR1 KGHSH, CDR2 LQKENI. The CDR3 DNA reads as TGTGCCAGCTCACCGGTAGTAGCGGGGTCAGATACGCAGTATTTT. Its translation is CASSPVVAGSDTQYF. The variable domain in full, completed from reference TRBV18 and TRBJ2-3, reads NAGVMQNPRHLVRRRGQEARLRCSPMKGHSHVYWYRQLPEEGLKFMVYLQKENIIDESGMPKERFSAEFPKEGPSILRIQQVVRGDSAAYFCASSPVVAGSDTQYFGPGTRLTVL.

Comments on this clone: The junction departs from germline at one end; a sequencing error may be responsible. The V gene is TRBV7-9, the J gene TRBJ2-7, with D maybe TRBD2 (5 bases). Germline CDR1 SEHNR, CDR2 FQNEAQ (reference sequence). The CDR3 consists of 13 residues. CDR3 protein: CSSSPSGPSEQYF. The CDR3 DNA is TGTTCCAGCAGCCCAAGCGGACCCTCCGAGCAGTACTTC.

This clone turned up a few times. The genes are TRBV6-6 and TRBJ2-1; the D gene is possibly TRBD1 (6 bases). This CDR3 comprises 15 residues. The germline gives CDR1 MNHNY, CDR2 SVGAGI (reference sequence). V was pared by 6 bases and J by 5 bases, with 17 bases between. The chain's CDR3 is CASRPTGSRDNEQFF. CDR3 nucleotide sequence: TGTGCCAGCAGACCTACAGGGTCTCGTGACAATGAGCAGTTCTTC.

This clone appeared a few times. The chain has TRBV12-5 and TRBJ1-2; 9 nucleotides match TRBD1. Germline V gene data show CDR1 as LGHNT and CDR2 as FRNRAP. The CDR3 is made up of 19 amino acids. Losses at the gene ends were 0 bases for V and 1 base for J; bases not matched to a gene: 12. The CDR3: CASGLVPLTGGAFNYGYTF. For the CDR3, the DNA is TGTGCTAGTGGTTTGGTACCTCTCACAGGGGGCGCTTTTAACTATGGCTACACCTTC.

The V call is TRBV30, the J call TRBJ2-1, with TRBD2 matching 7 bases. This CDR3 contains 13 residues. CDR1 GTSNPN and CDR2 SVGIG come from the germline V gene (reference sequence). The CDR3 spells CALGLAEYNEQFF. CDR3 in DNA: TGTGCATTGGGGCTAGCGGAATACAATGAGCAGTTCTTC.

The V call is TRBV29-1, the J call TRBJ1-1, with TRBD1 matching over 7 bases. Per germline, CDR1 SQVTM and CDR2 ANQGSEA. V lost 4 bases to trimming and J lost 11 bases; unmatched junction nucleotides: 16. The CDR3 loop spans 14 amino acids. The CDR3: CSVGLSTGDRDAFF. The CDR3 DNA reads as TGCAGCGTTGGCCTAAGCACAGGGGATCGTGACGCTTTCTTT.